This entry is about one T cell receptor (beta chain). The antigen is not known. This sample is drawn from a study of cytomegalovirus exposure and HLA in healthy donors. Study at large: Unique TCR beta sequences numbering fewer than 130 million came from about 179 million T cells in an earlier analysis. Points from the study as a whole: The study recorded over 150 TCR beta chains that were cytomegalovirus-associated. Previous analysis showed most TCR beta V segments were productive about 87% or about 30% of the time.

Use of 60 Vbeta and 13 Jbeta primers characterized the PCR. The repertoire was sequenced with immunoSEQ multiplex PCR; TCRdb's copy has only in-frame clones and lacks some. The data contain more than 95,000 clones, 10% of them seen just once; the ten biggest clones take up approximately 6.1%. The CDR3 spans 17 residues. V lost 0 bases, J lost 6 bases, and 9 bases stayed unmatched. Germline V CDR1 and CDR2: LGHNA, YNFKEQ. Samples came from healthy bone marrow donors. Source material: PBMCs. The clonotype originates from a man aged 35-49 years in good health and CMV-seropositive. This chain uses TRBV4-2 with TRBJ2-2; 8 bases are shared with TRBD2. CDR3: CASSQDPKTSAAGELFF. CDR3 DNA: TGTGCCAGCAGCCAAGATCCTAAGACTAGCGCTGCCGGGGAGCTGTTTTTT.